What follows is one TCR beta chain and its context. Repertoires were generated with immunoSEQ multiplex PCR, while TCRdb's copy carries only in-frame clones and drops some. This table has approximately 110,000 clones, around 81% appearing once. This record comes from a study of T cell responses to AZD1222 COVID-19 vaccine. The germline gives CDR1 SGDLS, CDR2 YYNGEE. V shed 0 bases and J shed 8 bases, with 11 bases lying between them. The CDR3 has 13 amino acids. The receptor was isolated from an adult in good health. The sample here was peripheral blood, taken on day 0 of AZD1222 vaccination. V and J are TRBV9 and TRBJ1-1; unclear D gene. CDR3 nucleotides: TGTGCCAGCAGCGTAGGGGATAGGTGGGAAGCTTTCTTT. Encoded protein: CASSVGDRWEAFF.